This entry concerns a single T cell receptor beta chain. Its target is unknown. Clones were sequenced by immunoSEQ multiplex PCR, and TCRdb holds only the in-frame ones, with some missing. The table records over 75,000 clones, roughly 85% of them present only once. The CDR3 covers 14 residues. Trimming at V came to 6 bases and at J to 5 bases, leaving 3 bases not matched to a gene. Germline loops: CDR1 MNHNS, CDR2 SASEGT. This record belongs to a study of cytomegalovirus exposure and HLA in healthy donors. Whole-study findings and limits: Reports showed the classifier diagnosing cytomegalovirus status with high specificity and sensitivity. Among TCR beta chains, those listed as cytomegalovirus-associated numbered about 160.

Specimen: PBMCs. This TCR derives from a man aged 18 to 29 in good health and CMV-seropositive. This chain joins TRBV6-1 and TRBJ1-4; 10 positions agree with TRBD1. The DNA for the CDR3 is TGTGCCAGCAGGAGGACAGGGGGGAATGAAAAACTGTTTTTT. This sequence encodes CASRRTGGNEKLFF.